A single TCR beta chain is shown here with its context. The data originate from a study of blood T cell repertoires in COVID-19. On the study more broadly: From the United States, Italy and Spain came samples of acute and convalescent COVID-19.

Produced via immunoSEQ multiplex PCR; TCRdb's table is partial and in-frame only. Of more than 100,000 clones in the sample, about 88% are singletons; the top ten hold about 15%. From germline, CDR1 is SGHRS and CDR2 YFSETQ. Trimming stripped 6 bases from V and 0 bases from J, with 9 bases between. CDR3 length equals 13 residues. The sample was peripheral blood. This sequence originates from a woman aged 80 or over with acute or convalescent COVID-19. J is TRBJ1-1 and V is TRBV5-1; D not resolved. CDR3 sequence (DNA): TGCGCCAGCAAGAGCCTCTTGAACACTGAAGCTTTCTTT. This gives the protein CASKSLLNTEAFF. Based on the CDR3 plus reference TRBV5-1 and TRBJ1-1, the full variable domain is KAGVTQTPRYLIKTRGQQVTLSCSPISGHRSVSWYQQTPGQGLQFLFEYFSETQRNKGNFPGRFSGRQFSNSRSEMNVSTLELGDSALYLCASKSLLNTEAFFGQGTRLTVV.